The source of this T cell receptor (beta chain) is a study of cytomegalovirus exposure and HLA in healthy donors. Whole-study results and caveats: Trimming of TCR beta V- and J-genes showed a link, identified in a later analysis, to a missense DCLRE1C variant.

The V gene's germline CDR1 is LGHNA and CDR2 YNFKEQ. CDR3 size: 16 residues. Trimming shortened V by 2 bases and J by 0 bases, and 11 bases separated the two germline ends. In its sample, this clone was seen once. Its cognate antigen is unknown. The PCR was carried out with 60 Vbeta primers and 13 Jbeta primers. Using immunoSEQ multiplex PCR, the repertoire was profiled, and TCRdb retains in-frame clones only, with some absent. The sample records about 87,000 clones, roughly 73% being singletons. This TCR was recovered from a woman aged 40 to 50 in good health and CMV-seronegative. The rearrangement links TRBV4-2 to TRBJ1-5; perhaps TRBD1 as D (6 bases). Sequencing input: PBMCs. CDR3 residues: CASSQIRGHSNQPQHF. The DNA for the CDR3 is TGTGCCAGCAGCCAAATCAGGGGCCATAGCAATCAGCCCCAGCATTTT.